This entry features one TCR beta chain sequence. This sample is part of a study of blood T cell repertoires in COVID-19. Study context: Spain, Italy and the United States supplied samples that represented acute and convalescent COVID-19. Nucleic acid was either cDNA or gDNA, and it came from T cells, B-cell-depleted T cells, or PBMCs.

J gave up 0 bases and V 6 bases, and 1 base lay outside the gene matches. CDR3 length: 13 residues. The assay was immunoSEQ multiplex PCR, and TCRdb's table has in-frame clones only and misses some. The data contain 150,000 to 200,000 clones, less than 85% of them seen just once; the ten biggest clones take up 5.2%. In assigning cohorts, the study relied on participant-reported clinical history. The origin of this receptor is a woman aged 55-70 years with acute COVID-19. The chain employs TRBV12-3 or TRBV12-4 and TRBJ1-1; TRBD1 matches 7 bases. Sequences were obtained from PBMCs or T cells enriched from blood (not recorded which). The CDR3 sequence: CASSRGLNTEAFF. Written as DNA, the CDR3 is TGTGCCAGCAGCAGGGGGTTGAACACTGAAGCTTTCTTT.